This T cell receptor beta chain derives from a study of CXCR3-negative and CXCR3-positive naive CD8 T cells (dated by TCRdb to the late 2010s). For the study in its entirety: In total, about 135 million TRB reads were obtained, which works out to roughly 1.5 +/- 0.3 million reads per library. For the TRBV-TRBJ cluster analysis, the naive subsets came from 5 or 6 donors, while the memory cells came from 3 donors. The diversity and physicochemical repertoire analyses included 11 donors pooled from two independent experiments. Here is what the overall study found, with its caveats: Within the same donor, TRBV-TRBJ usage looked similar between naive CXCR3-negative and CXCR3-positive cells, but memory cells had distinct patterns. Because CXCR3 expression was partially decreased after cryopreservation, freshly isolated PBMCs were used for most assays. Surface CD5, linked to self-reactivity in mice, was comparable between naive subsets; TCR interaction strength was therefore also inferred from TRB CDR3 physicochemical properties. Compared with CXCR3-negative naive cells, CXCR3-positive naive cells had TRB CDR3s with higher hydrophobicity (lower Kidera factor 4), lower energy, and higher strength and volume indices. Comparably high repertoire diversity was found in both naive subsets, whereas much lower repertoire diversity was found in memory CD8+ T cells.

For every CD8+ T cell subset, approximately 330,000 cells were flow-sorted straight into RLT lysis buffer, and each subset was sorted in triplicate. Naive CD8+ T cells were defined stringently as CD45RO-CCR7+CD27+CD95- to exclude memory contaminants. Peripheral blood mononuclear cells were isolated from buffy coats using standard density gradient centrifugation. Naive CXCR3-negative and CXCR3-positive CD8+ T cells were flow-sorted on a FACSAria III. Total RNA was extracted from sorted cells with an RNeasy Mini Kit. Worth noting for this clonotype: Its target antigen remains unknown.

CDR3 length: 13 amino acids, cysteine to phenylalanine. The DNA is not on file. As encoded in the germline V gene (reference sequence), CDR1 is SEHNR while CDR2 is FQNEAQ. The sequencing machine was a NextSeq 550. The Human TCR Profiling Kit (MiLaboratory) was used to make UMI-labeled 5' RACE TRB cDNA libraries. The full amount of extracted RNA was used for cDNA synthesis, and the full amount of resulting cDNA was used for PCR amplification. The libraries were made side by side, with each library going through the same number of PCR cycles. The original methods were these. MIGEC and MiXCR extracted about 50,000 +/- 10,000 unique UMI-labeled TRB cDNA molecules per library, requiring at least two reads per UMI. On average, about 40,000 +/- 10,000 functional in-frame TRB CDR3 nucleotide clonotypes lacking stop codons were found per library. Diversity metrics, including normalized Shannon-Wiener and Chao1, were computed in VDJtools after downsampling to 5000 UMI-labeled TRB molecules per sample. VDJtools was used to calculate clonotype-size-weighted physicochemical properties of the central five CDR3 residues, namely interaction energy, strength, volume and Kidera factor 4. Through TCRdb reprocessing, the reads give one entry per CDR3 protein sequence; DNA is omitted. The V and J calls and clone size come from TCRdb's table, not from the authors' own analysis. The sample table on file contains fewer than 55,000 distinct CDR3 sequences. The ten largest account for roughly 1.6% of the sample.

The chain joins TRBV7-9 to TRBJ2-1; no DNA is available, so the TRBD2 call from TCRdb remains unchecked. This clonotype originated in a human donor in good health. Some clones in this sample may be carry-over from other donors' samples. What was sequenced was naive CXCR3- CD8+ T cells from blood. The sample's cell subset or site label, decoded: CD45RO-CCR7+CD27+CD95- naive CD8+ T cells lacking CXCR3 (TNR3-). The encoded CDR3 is CASSEPTSNEQFF.